The source of this T cell receptor (beta chain) is a study of CD8+ T cells in alopecia areata. Sample treatment: oral pan-JAK inhibitor, 5-10 mg twice daily. Peripheral blood and lesional scalp punch biopsies were taken from alopecia areata patients. As the sequencing template, cDNA was produced by extracting RNA and reverse transcribing it. Sequenced by immunoSEQ multiplex PCR; TCRdb stores in-frame clones only, minus some. The sample includes some 200,000 clones, roughly 64% of them seen just once. Whole-study findings and limits: Only one nonresponder was present, which leaves the link between baseline CD8+ expansion and response uncertain. TCR sharing was clearer in mice than between patients, perhaps partly owing to patient HLA diversity. Tofacitinib significantly reduced both scalp clonality and expanded CD8+ clones among the top 100.

With regard to this clone: No antigen is known for it.

The CDR3 runs to 14 residues. Germline CDR1 SGHAT, CDR2 FQNNGV. Trimming left V 1 base short and J 4 bases short, with 9 bases between. The chain has TRBV11-2 and TRBJ2-3; D is unclear. The receptor comes from a human donor with alopecia areata. The sequencing used CD8+ T cells sorted from blood, collected at week 24, from a patient treated with tofacitinib. The CDR3 is CASSLASESDTQYF. The CDR3, as DNA: TGTGCCAGCAGCTTAGCCTCCGAATCAGATACGCAGTATTTT.